This T cell receptor (beta chain) was recovered during a study of Ad26.COV2.S vaccination and SARS-CoV-2 variants. On the study more broadly: The COV1001 Ad26.COV2.S trial arm included the donor. Ad26.COV2.S, an intramuscular injection, was given once or twice 56 days apart. The study's findings and limits: Total T cell responses may have been underestimated by the TCR breadth and depth analyses.

Treatment of the sample: some 19 received Ad26.COV2.S at low or high dose, single or two shots; about 5 received placebo; per-sample allocation not given. Collection of the samples took place on day 63 after the first injection of vaccine or placebo. A Boston adult aged 18-55 years was the donor. Data came from immunoSEQ multiplex PCR; TCRdb stores just in-frame clones and leaves some out. The repertoire has around 340,000 clones, about 88% of them found once; the top ten carry over 8.5%. A note on this clone: As yet, its antigen is unknown.

The CDR3 loop spans 14 amino acids. Per the germline V gene, CDR1 is SGHTA and CDR2 is FQGNSA. With 4 bases removed from V and 7 bases from J, the gap between germline ends came to 14 bases. The sequencing here drew on peripheral blood, taken in a trial of Ad26.COV2.S vaccine versus placebo. The gene calls are TRBV7-2 and TRBJ1-5; maybe TRBD1 (5 bases). The receptor was derived from a person aged 18-60 years who received the Ad26.COV2.S COVID-19 vaccine or a placebo. The CDR3 loop reads CASSYTGQRQPQHF. CDR3 bases: TGTGCCAGCAGCTACACGGGGCAGCGGCAGCCCCAGCATTTT.